This T cell receptor (beta chain) originates from a study of CD8+CD57+ T cells in acquired aplastic anemia. At the level of the study: Across the sorted CD4+ and CD8+ cells, DNA amounts averaged 3.2 ug. Among healthy donors, CD4+ cells averaged roughly 9.9 million reads.

General observations from the study: Between the patient and control groups, CD8+ Simpson's diversity did not differ significantly. It was found that some 30 CD8+ CDR3 sequences were shared between patients and controls.

CDR1 and CDR2 from the germline V gene are SGDLS and YYNGEE. The length of the CDR3 is 14 residues. The ends were cut back, 2 bases at V and 2 bases at J, with 9 bases in the middle. This clonotype was seen at least ten times. Its antigen remains unknown. For CDR3 and TCR beta VDJ profiling, genomic DNA was the template used. MiXCR was run by TCRdb on the reads, yielding one entry per CDR3 protein. The sample yields a few hundred thousand distinct CDR3 sequences, 34% seen once. The J gene is TRBJ2-3, the V gene TRBV9, with D perhaps matching TRBD2 (5 bases). The sequencing input was sorted CD4+, CD8+, or CD8+CD57+ T cells (not recorded which) from PBMCs. This receptor was obtained from a human donor in good health, serving as a control. The CDR3: CASSVAGYTDTQYF. The DNA of the CDR3 is TGTGCCAGCAGCGTTGCGGGCTACACAGATACGCAGTATTTT.